This T cell receptor beta chain comes out of a study of T cells in Graves' hyperthyroidism and ophthalmopathy. Study-wide points: The majority of expanded thyroid clonotypes above 0.001 also appeared in blood.

The TCR beta CDR3 regions underwent amplification using RNA transcripts as the source. First-round RT-PCR of the TCR CDR3 relied on the HTBI primer set. TCRdb analysed the multiplex PCR reads with MiXCR anew, one entry per CDR3 protein. The data hold about 350,000 distinct CDR3 sequences, with roughly 13% observed a single time. About this clonotype itself: No antigen is known for it.

This CDR3 spans 13 amino acids. V was cut by 2 bases and J by 9 bases, with 11 bases left in between. Germline V CDR1 and CDR2: SEHNR, FQNEAQ (reference sequence). The TCR was taken from a woman in her 40s with Graves' ophthalmopathy. This rearrangement joins TRBV7-9 to TRBJ2-1; D might be TRBD2 (5 bases). Material for sequencing was blood. CDR3 in DNA: TGTGCCAGCAGCTTAAGTGGCCGGGGTGAGCAGTTCTTC. Its protein is CASSLSGRGEQFF.